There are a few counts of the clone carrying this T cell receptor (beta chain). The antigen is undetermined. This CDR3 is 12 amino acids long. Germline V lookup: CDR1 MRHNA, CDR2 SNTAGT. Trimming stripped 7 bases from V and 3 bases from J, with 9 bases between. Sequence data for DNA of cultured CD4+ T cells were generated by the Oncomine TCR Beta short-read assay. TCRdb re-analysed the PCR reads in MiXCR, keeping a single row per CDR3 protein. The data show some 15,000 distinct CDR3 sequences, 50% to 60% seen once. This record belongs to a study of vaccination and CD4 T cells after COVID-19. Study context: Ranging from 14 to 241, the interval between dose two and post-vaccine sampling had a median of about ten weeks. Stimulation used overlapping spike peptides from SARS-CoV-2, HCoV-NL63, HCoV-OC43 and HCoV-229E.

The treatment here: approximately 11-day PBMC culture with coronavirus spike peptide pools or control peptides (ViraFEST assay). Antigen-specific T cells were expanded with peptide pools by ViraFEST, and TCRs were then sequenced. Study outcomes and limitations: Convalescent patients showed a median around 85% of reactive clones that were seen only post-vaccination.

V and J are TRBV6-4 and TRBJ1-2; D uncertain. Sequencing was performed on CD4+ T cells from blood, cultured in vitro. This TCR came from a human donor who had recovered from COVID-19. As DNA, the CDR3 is TGTGCCAGCAACATCCGCTACTATGGCTACACCTTC. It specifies CASNIRYYGYTF.